This is a list of T cell receptor beta chains from one sample in a study of blood T cell repertoires in COVID-19. TCRdb keeps only in-frame clones here, not all; method: immunoSEQ multiplex PCR. The sample has over 200,000 clones; approximately 90% are singletons. The specimen was peripheral blood. These receptors came from a man aged 25 to 45 with COVID-19, enrolled during active disease. The conserved cysteine and the conserved F or W are not part of the CDR3 here. The order of the fields is V gene, J gene, CDR3 protein.

>TRBV7-3|TRBJ1-2
ASSPPGTGEGYT
>TRBV5-6|TRBJ1-6
ASSPGTGVNSPLH
>TRBV4-3|TRBJ1-2
ASSPSRTQANYGYT
>TRBV27|TRBJ1-2
ASSFSGSGYT
>TRBV25-1|TRBJ1-2
ASMGPWDYGYT
>TRBV6-5|TRBJ1-3
ASSYGDRAGNTIY
>TRBV4-2|TRBJ2-3
ASSSGLAGTDTQY
>TRBV11-1|TRBJ2-2
ASSLSPGNTGELF
>TRBV5-4|TRBJ1-2
ASSLDSYGYT
>TRBV4-2|TRBJ2-7
ASSQGGQAFYEQY
>TRBV29-1|TRBJ2-7
SVNRDRSGEQY
>TRBV6-4|TRBJ2-1
ASSDSFSSYNEQF
>TRBV2|TRBJ2-3
ASGARSSAGTDTQY
>TRBV19|TRBJ1-1
ASTHLSLGQGNTEAF
>TRBV7-8|TRBJ2-7
ASSPQTESYEQY
>TRBV28|TRBJ1-2
ASSTDRGRIYGYT
>TRBV2|TRBJ1-1
ASRTGLNTEAF
>TRBV5-1|TRBJ2-2
ASSLAGTDNTGELF
>TRBV30|TRBJ1-5
AWSVRGNQPQH
>TRBV15|TRBJ1-6
ATSRVAGVNSPLH
>TRBV5-6|TRBJ1-1
ASSSLEPEEAF
>TRBV15|TRBJ1-5
ATSRGTGGAEPQH
>TRBV28|TRBJ2-7
ASSLLGLGGTSYEQY
>TRBV6-5|TRBJ2-1
ASRSSYNEQF
>TRBV7-9|TRBJ2-7
ASSLDQGSSYEQY
>TRBV28|TRBJ2-1
ASSFRTSGIYNEQF
>TRBV6-2/TRBV6-3|TRBJ2-7
ASSYLGQMGYEQY
>TRBV2|TRBJ1-1
ASSLQGTDTEAF
>TRBV5-6|TRBJ2-7
ASREVMGLGEQY
>TRBV7-3|TRBJ1-1
ASSMGTSTEAF
>TRBV7-7|TRBJ2-1
ASSLRTSGFNEQF
>TRBV3-1/TRBV3-2|TRBJ1-3
ASSQAGGIAGNTIY
>TRBV5-1|TRBJ2-1
ASSSGQADYNEQF
>TRBV6-5|TRBJ2-1
ASSYSWAPYNEQF
>TRBV7-2|TRBJ1-1
ASSGPKYTGAKTEAF
>TRBV4-1|TRBJ1-5
ASSQDAGQVVNQPQH
>TRBV28|TRBJ1-1
ASGPWTAPRTEAF
>TRBV28|TRBJ1-1
ASKTSYTEAF
>TRBV6-1|TRBJ1-2
ASSESGNIYGYT
>TRBV27|TRBJ1-1
ASRRQGLNTEAF
>TRBV7-9|TRBJ1-5
ASSLGASGGSYQPQH
>TRBV19|TRBJ2-5
ASSITGGVGETQY
>TRBV28|TRBJ1-1
ASSINTEAF
>TRBV18|TRBJ2-7
ASSRTGGQSSSEQY
>TRBV9|TRBJ2-7
ASSAGTAYEQY
>TRBV14|TRBJ1-6
ASSQDKGVKNTPLH
>TRBV19|TRBJ2-6
ASSKGQDSGANVLT
>TRBV29-1|TRBJ2-1
SVTGGGEQF